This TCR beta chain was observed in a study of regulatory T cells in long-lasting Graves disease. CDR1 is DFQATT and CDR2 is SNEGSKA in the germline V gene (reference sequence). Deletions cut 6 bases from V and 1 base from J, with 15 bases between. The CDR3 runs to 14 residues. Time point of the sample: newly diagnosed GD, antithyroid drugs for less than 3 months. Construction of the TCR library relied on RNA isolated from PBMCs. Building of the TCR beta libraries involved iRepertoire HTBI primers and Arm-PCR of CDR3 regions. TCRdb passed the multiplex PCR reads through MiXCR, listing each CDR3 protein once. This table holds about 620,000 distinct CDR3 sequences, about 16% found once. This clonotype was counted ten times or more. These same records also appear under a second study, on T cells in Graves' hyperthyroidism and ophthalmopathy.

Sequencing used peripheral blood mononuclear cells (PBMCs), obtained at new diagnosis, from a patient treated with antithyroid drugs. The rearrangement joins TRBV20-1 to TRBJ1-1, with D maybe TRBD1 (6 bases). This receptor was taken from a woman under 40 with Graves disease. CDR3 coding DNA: TGCAGTGCCGCCCCACAGGGAAGGAACACTGAAGCTTTCTTT. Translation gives CSAAPQGRNTEAFF.